This T cell receptor (beta chain) was observed in a study of shared clonotypes between healthy human individuals. Whole-study results and caveats: Non-shared clonotypes showed lower generation probabilities than clonotypes common to all four donors.

CDR1 and CDR2 from the germline V gene are MNHNS and SASEGT. V shed 7 bases and J 4 bases; nucleotides not matched to a gene: 5. This CDR3 has 13 amino acids. There were no recent acute infections or vaccinations among the donors, who were healthy HIV-negative adults. Sorted-subset replicate PCRs used about 0.2 ug DNA, approximately 33,000 T cell genomes. Using immunoSEQ multiplex PCR, the repertoire was profiled, and TCRdb retains in-frame clones only, with some absent. Of about 1.5 million clones in the sample, around 98% were seen once. As to this clone: Its antigen is currently unknown.

Sequencing was done on a sample of naive CD4+ T cells sorted from blood. Subset given: CD45RA+ positively selected. This clonotype was sampled from a young man in good health. The rearrangement joins TRBV6-1 to TRBJ2-7; 9 nucleotides match TRBD1. CDR3 residues: CASTGTGRYEQYF. CDR3 DNA: TGTGCCAGCACGGGGACAGGGAGATACGAGCAGTACTTC.